The following is a TCR beta chain sequence with its context. Original handling: From reference gene primer amplification, estimates of nucleated cell counts were derived. Sequenced by immunoSEQ multiplex PCR; TCRdb stores in-frame clones only, minus some. For V, J and clone size, that table is used; D and trimming come from the DNA. The sample holds a few hundred thousand clones, roughly 80% seen once. This entry belongs to a study of blood T cell repertoires in COVID-19. About the research overall: COVID-19 samples collected from the United States, Italy and Spain covered acute and convalescent phases.

Per the germline V gene, CDR1 is MNHEY and CDR2 is SVGAGI. The CDR3 consists of 15 residues. V trimming: 0 bases; J trimming: 6 bases; junction bases outside the gene matches: 4. This receptor was taken from a man aged 60-69 years who had recovered from COVID-19. This sequence joins TRBV6-5 and TRBJ1-4; 7 nucleotides line up with TRBD1. The specimen sequenced was peripheral blood. The CDR3 DNA reads TGTGCCAGCAGTTACTCAACAGGGGTCTATGAAAAACTGTTTTTT. Amino acids: CASSYSTGVYEKLFF.